Below, 20 T cell receptor beta chains from the same sample are listed, as sequenced in a study of glioma-infiltrating T cells. Amplification of TCR alpha and beta CDR3 regions from RNA used iRepertoire nested multiplex PCR. Via MiXCR, TCRdb re-called the multiplex PCR reads, giving one row per CDR3 protein. The sample yields around 170,000 distinct CDR3 sequences, around 40% seen once. The sample taken for sequencing was glioma tissue, nonneoplastic brain tissue, or PBMCs (not recorded which). These receptors all come from a human donor with low-grade glioma or glioblastoma, undergoing nonglioma brain surgery, or in good health (not recorded which).

In its sample, this clonotype was seen a few times. The chain joins TRBV19 to TRBJ1-1; D remains ambiguous. In germline, CDR1 is LNHDA, CDR2 SQIVND (reference sequence). V was pared by 6 bases and J by 4 bases, with 9 bases between. The CDR3 contains 12 residues. This CDR3 is CASRWGSTEAFF. The CDR3 DNA sequence: TGTGCCAGTAGATGGGGTTCCACTGAAGCTTTCTTT.

As regards this clonotype: A single base separates this from a much larger clone, so it may be a read error. This sequence joins TRBV20-1 and TRBJ2-5, with unresolved D. This CDR3 is built from 11 residues. CDR1 and CDR2 from the germline V gene are DFQATT and SNEGSKA (reference sequence). Written as DNA, the CDR3 is TGCGGTGCTCCGTTTGCGGAGACCCAGTACTTC. Amino acid sequence: CGAPFAETQYF.

The gene calls are TRBV7-2 and TRBJ2-3; TRBD2 matches 13 bases. The CDR3 spans 17 residues. CDR1 SGHTA and CDR2 FQGNSA come from the germline V gene. The ends lost 2 bases at V and 2 bases at J; junction bases unmatched: 4. The DNA of the CDR3 is TGTGCCAGCAGCTTACCACTAGCGGGAGGGCCCACAGATACGCAGTATTTT. It specifies CASSLPLAGGPTDTQYF. Drawing the rest from reference TRBV7-2 and TRBJ2-3, the complete variable domain is GAGVSQSPSNKVTEKGKDVELRCDPISGHTALYWYRQSLGQGLEFLIYFQGNSAPDKSGLPSDRFSAERTGGSVSTLTIQRTQQEDSAVYLCASSLPLAGGPTDTQYFGPGTRLTVL.

This clonotype was counted many times. This rearrangement joins TRBV2 to TRBJ2-5; weak D call: TRBD2 (5 bases). Germline V gene sequence: CDR1 SNHLY, CDR2 FYNNEI. Trimming cost V 4 bases and J 2 bases, with 5 bases left between them. The CDR3 covers 12 residues. The CDR3 nucleotides read TGTGCCAGCAGTGGACTACAAGAGACCCAGTACTTC. As protein: CASSGLQETQYF.

This clonotype was observed at least ten times. The CDR3 loop is CAKINTEAFF. In DNA, the CDR3 is TGTGCCAAGATAAATACTGAAGCTTTCTTT. This rearrangement joins TRBV24-1 to TRBJ1-1; no definite D call. Germline CDR1 is KGHDR and CDR2 is SFDVKD. The CDR3 length is 10 residues. V lost 11 bases and J lost 5, with 8 bases in between.

This clonotype was observed many times. CDR3 residues: CASSPTWDRVKNNEQFF. The CDR3, as DNA: TGTGCCAGCAGCCCCACCTGGGACAGGGTTAAAAACAATGAGCAGTTCTTC. The chain has TRBV6-1 and TRBJ2-1; 9 bases align to TRBD1. The CDR3 loop spans 17 amino acids. V shed 6 bases, J shed 5 bases, and the junction held 14 bases outside the gene matches. Germline V gene sequence: CDR1 MNHNS, CDR2 SASEGT.

This clonotype was found a few times. This chain links TRBV29-1 with TRBJ2-3; 7 positions match TRBD2. The ends lost 5 bases at V and 4 bases at J; junction bases unmatched: 15. This CDR3 spans 16 amino acids. CDR1 is SQVTM, CDR2 ANQGSEA, per germline. The CDR3 loop is CSVQVGAGEGSDTQYF. DNA for the CDR3: TGCAGCGTTCAAGTGGGCGCGGGAGAAGGATCAGATACGCAGTATTTT.

This sequence joins TRBV5-1 and TRBJ2-3; TRBD2 aligns across 14 bases. After removal of 4 bases from V and 4 bases from J, the junction contained 5 bases not matched to a gene. The CDR3 has 16 amino acids. Germline CDR1 is SGHRS and CDR2 is YFSETQ. CDR3 nucleotides: TGCGCCAGCAGCATCGGACTAGCGGGAGGAGCAGATACGCAGTATTTT. Encoded protein: CASSIGLAGGADTQYF.

This clonotype was counted ten times or more. This rearrangement joins TRBV6-1 to TRBJ2-7; a weak D match, TRBD1 (5 bases). This CDR3 has 12 amino acids. The V end lost 8 bases, the J end lost 7 bases, and 15 bases lay between the germline ends. Germline CDR1 reads MNHNS; CDR2 reads SASEGT. The CDR3 bases are TGTGCCAGCCGGGTGGCAGGGCGAGAGCAGTACTTC. Translated: CASRVAGREQYF.

This clonotype was recorded at least ten times. CDR3 sequence: CASSQEPAQPQHF. The CDR3 nucleotides are TGTGCCAGCAGCCAAGAACCAGCTCAGCCCCAGCATTTT. V is TRBV3-1 and J is TRBJ1-5; no clear D. This CDR3 has 13 amino acids. Trimming cost V 0 bases and J 6 bases, with 6 bases left between them. Germline CDR1 reads LGHDT; CDR2 reads YNNKEL (reference sequence).

Turning to this clonotype: A single base separates this from a much larger clone, so it may be a read error. V and J are TRBV19 and TRBJ1-5; D might be TRBD1 (6 bases). V lost 5 bases and J 0 bases, leaving 20 bases between the germline ends. This CDR3 is 18 amino acids long. CDR1 and CDR2 (germline): LNHDA, SQIVND (reference sequence). The DNA for the CDR3 is TGTGCCAGTAGTCGGAGTGGACAGACGATGTATAGCAATCAGCCCCAGCATTTT. It yields the protein CASSRSGQTMYSNQPQHF.

V and J are TRBV13 and TRBJ2-1, with 13 bases lining up with TRBD2. This CDR3 contains 16 residues. Germline V gene sequence: CDR1 PRHDT, CDR2 FYEKMQ (reference sequence). J was trimmed by 6 bases and V by 5 bases; bases with no gene match: 7. The CDR3 nucleotides read TGTGCCAGCAGCAGGGGGACTAGCGGGATTGGCAATGAGCAGTTCTTC. Translation gives CASSRGTSGIGNEQFF.

Worth noting for this clonotype: The conserved closing phenylalanine or tryptophan is absent in this CDR3, likely reflecting a read error. This sequence joins TRBV28 and TRBJ2-3; TRBD2 is a possible D gene (7 bases). The V gene lost 5 bases and the J gene lost 5 bases, with 17 bases spanning the gap. The germline V gene encodes CDR1 MDHEN and CDR2 SYDVKM. This CDR3 region has 15 residues. This chain's CDR3 is CASSVPGGGGDTQYS. CDR3 bases: TGTGCCAGCAGTGTCCCGGGGGGCGGGGGAGATACGCAGTATTCT.

The genes are TRBV7-3 and TRBJ1-1; D gene ambiguous. Germline CDR1 is SGHTA and CDR2 is FQGTGA. The CDR3 spans 13 residues. Trimming took 8 bases from V and 2 from J, leaving 12 bases between them. DNA for the CDR3: TGTGCCAGCCCGGACGGATTAAACACTGAAGCTTTCTTT. Protein product: CASPDGLNTEAFF.

J is TRBJ1-1 and V is TRBV20-1; D is uncertain. The CDR3 runs 14 residues. Trimming shortened V by 4 bases and J by 0 bases, and 12 bases separated the two germline ends. The germline V gene has CDR1 DFQATT and CDR2 SNEGSKA (reference sequence). CDR3 in DNA: TGCAGTGCTACCAAGAGAACCATGAACACTGAAGCTTTCTTT. It codes for CSATKRTMNTEAFF.

Concerning this clonotype: Just one base apart from a much larger clone, this may be a read error. The gene calls are TRBV25-1 and TRBJ2-3; D remains unclear. CDR3 size: 15 residues. With 3 bases removed from V and 5 bases from J, the gap between germline ends came to 15 bases. CDR1 is MGHDK and CDR2 is SYGVNS in the germline V gene. DNA for the CDR3: TGTGCCAGCAGTGATATCGCTGGGCTCAGAGATACGCAGTATTTT. Its translation: CASSDIAGLRDTQYF.

On this clonotype: A read error may be the cause here, since a much bigger clone is one base away. The V and J genes are TRBV3-1 and TRBJ2-1; TRBD2 aligns across 14 bases. The CDR3 loop spans 16 amino acids. Germline CDR1 reads LGHDT; CDR2 reads YNNKEL (reference sequence). This CDR3 is CARSRVGLAGENEQFF. The CDR3 DNA sequence: TGTGCCAGAAGCCGCGTGGGACTAGCGGGAGAAAATGAGCAGTTCTTC.

This clonotype was observed at least ten times. V is TRBV7-6 and J is TRBJ1-5; no clear D. This CDR3 spans 12 amino acids. CDR1 and CDR2 from the germline V gene are SGHVS and FNYEAQ. The V and J ends lost 5 bases and 2 bases respectively, with 4 bases between them. The CDR3 DNA sequence: TGTGCCAGCAGCGGCCGCAATCAGCCCCAGCATTTT. This translates into CASSGRNQPQHF.

This sequence joins TRBV28 and TRBJ2-4; D uncertain. CDR3 length: 11 amino acids. V shed 7 bases and J shed 12 bases, with 13 bases lying between them. Germline V gives CDR1 MDHEN, CDR2 SYDVKM. The CDR3 loop reads CASTLGRSQYF. CDR3 DNA: TGTGCCAGCACTCTGGGTCGTTCTCAGTACTTC.

This clonotype was counted ten times or more. V usage is TRBV20-1 and J usage is TRBJ2-1, with 8 nucleotides matching TRBD2. The CDR3 has 15 amino acids. Germline V lookup: CDR1 DFQATT, CDR2 SNEGSKA (reference sequence). Trimming removed 0 bases from V and 8 bases from J; junction bases left unmatched: 9. The CDR3 protein is CSARDGRALGDEQFF. CDR3 coding DNA: TGCAGTGCTAGAGACGGGAGGGCCCTCGGGGATGAGCAGTTCTTC.